One sample yielded the 23 T cell receptor beta chains listed below, sequenced in a study of T cell repertoires in cytomegalovirus infection. Their antigens remain unidentified. TCRdb recomputed calls from the reads with MiXCR, one row per CDR3 protein. This sample has just under 500,000 distinct CDR3 sequences, with around 30% found just once. The input for sequencing was cultured PBMCs, taken from culture after CMV antigen stimulation. These receptors all stem from a human donor in good health (CMV status not recorded). Some clones in this sample may be carry-over from other donors' samples.

The chain has TRBV7-2 and TRBJ1-1, with D unclear. Germline values: CDR1 SGHTA, CDR2 FQGNSA. V dropped 5 bases and J dropped 0 bases, with 10 bases sitting between them. This CDR3 spans 14 amino acids. CDR3 DNA sequence: TGTGCCAGCAGCCCTGAAATTATGAACACTGAAGCTTTCTTT. As protein: CASSPEIMNTEAFF.

The chain joins TRBV20-1 to TRBJ1-3; possibly TRBD1 for D (6 bases). Germline CDR1 is DFQATT and CDR2 is SNEGSKA (reference sequence). Trimming removed 6 bases from V and 2 bases from J, with 11 bases in between. The CDR3 length is 13 residues. The chain's CDR3 is CSATDSPGNTIYF. In nucleotides, the CDR3 is TGCAGTGCAACGGACAGTCCTGGAAACACCATATATTTT.

This chain links TRBV7-9 with TRBJ2-2; D uncertain. The CDR3 length is 14 residues. Germline V CDR1 and CDR2: SEHNR, FQNEAQ (reference sequence). Trimming pared 6 bases from V and 2 bases from J, leaving 10 bases between. The CDR3 coding sequence is TGTGCCAGCAGGTCGGAGCCAAACACCGGGGAGCTGTTTTTT. Translating it yields CASRSEPNTGELFF.

The chain combines TRBV9 with TRBJ2-3, with TRBD1 matching over 7 bases. Germline V gives CDR1 SGDLS, CDR2 YYNGEE. This CDR3 has 16 residues. Trimming at V came to 0 bases and at J to 3 bases, leaving 7 bases not matched to a gene. CDR3 sequence reads: CASSVDQGRGTDTQYF. CDR3 nucleotide sequence: TGTGCCAGCAGCGTAGATCAGGGCAGGGGGACAGATACGCAGTATTTT.

The V and J genes are TRBV2 and TRBJ2-4, with D unresolved. Germline V gene sequence: CDR1 SNHLY, CDR2 FYNNEI. CDR3 length: 14 residues. The V end lost 1 base, the J end lost 8 bases, and 12 bases lay between the germline ends. This chain's CDR3 is CASSEVSRVDIQYF. The CDR3 nucleotides are TGTGCCAGCAGTGAAGTCAGTAGGGTGGACATTCAGTACTTC. Full variable domain (outside the CDR3, taken from reference TRBV2 and TRBJ2-4): EPEVTQTPSHQVTQMGQEVILRCVPISNHLYFYWYRQILGQKVEFLVSFYNNEISEKSEIFDDQFSVERPDGSNFTLKIRSTKLEDSAMYFCASSEVSRVDIQYFGAGTRLSVL.

This clonotype turned up a few times. This chain joins TRBV5-1 and TRBJ2-1; 11 nucleotides agree with TRBD2. V shed 2 bases, J shed 8 bases, and the junction held 9 bases outside the gene matches. CDR1 and CDR2 from the germline V gene are SGHRS and YFSETQ. The CDR3 covers 16 residues. The CDR3 nucleotides read TGCGCCAGCAGCTTTTATAGCGGGAGGGCCCGGGATGAGCAGTTCTTC. Translated, it gives CASSFYSGRARDEQFF.

In its sample, this clonotype was seen a few times. The chain links TRBV25-1 to TRBJ2-1; 9 nucleotides agree with TRBD2. After removal of 6 bases from V and 1 base from J, the junction contained 1 base not matched to a gene. This CDR3 has 14 residues. Germline assignment: CDR1 MGHDK and CDR2 SYGVNS. In nucleotides, the CDR3 is TGTGCCAGCAGGACTAGCGGTTCCTACAATGAGCAGTTCTTC. Translated, it gives CASRTSGSYNEQFF.

This clonotype was counted between two and nine times. The chain combines TRBV19 with TRBJ1-4; D is perhaps TRBD1 (5 bases). CDR3 length: 9 amino acids. The germline gives CDR1 LNHDA, CDR2 SQIVND (reference sequence). The CDR3 DNA reads as TGTACCCGGGGGGAAAAACTGTTTTTT. Translated, it gives CTRGEKLFF.

This clonotype was recorded at least ten times. The chain recombines TRBV9 with TRBJ1-6, with 10 bases matching TRBD1. Germline V gene data show CDR1 as SGDLS and CDR2 as YYNGEE. Trimming removed 4 bases from V and 7 bases from J; junction bases left unmatched: 5. This CDR3 region has 15 residues. The CDR3 loop is CASSSRDRGNSPLHF. CDR3 in DNA: TGTGCCAGCAGCTCCCGGGACAGGGGAAATTCACCCCTCCACTTT.

The chain has TRBV5-6 and TRBJ2-5; TRBD1 or TRBD2 may be the D gene (5 bases each). CDR3 length equals 13 residues. Germline-derived CDR1 and CDR2 are SGHDT and YYEEEE. V shed 4 bases and J shed 3 bases, with 10 bases lying between them. CDR3 in amino acids: CASSAGTKETQYF. CDR3 DNA: TGTGCCAGCAGCGCCGGGACGAAAGAGACCCAGTACTTC. The full variable domain, completed using reference TRBV5-6 and TRBJ2-5, is DAGVTQSPTHLIKTRGQQVTLRCSPKSGHDTVSWYQQALGQGPQFIFQYYEEEERQRGNFPDRFSGHQFPNYSSELNVNALLLGDSALYLCASSAGTKETQYFGPGTRLLVL.

This clonotype was detected ten times or more. V and J are TRBV11-1 and TRBJ2-3, with D possibly TRBD2 on 6 matching bases. The CDR3 is 16 amino acids. CDR1 and CDR2 (germline): SGHAT, FQDESV (reference sequence). V was clipped by 6 bases and J by 5 bases, with 21 bases between them. CDR3 sequence reads: CASSLGLRDGIDTQYF. For the CDR3, the DNA is TGTGCCAGCAGTTTGGGACTCCGGGACGGTATAGATACGCAGTATTTT. The entire variable domain, with the rest obtained from reference TRBV11-1 and TRBJ2-3, is as follows: EAEVAQSPRYKITEKSQAVAFWCDPISGHATLYWYRQILGQGPELLVQFQDESVVDDSQLPKDRFSAERLKGVDSTLKIQPAELGDSAMYLCASSLGLRDGIDTQYFGPGTRLTVL.

V usage is TRBV27 and J usage is TRBJ2-2, with a weak D call TRBD1 (5 bases). CDR1 and CDR2 from the germline V gene are MNHEY and SMNVEV (reference sequence). V was pared by 8 bases and J by 1 base, with 14 bases between. The CDR3 has 15 residues. CDR3 DNA sequence: TGTGCCAGCTCTGGGGCAGTCCTGAACACCGGGGAGCTGTTTTTT. Translating gives CASSGAVLNTGELFF.

The rearrangement links TRBV3-1 to TRBJ2-1; 7 nucleotides align to TRBD2. CDR1 is LGHDT, CDR2 YNNKEL, per germline (reference sequence). The J segment lost 6 bases and the V segment lost 2 bases, leaving 7 bases of the junction unmatched. There are 15 residues in the CDR3. The CDR3 loop reads CASSQRTGTTNEQFF. The CDR3 coding sequence is TGTGCCAGCAGCCAACGGACCGGGACTACCAATGAGCAGTTCTTC.

The rearrangement joins TRBV7-3 to TRBJ2-1; a possible D gene is TRBD1 (5 bases). Trimming pared 2 bases from V and 6 bases from J, leaving 11 bases between. CDR3 length equals 14 residues. Germline V gene sequence: CDR1 SGHTA, CDR2 FQGTGA. The CDR3 region has the DNA TGTGCCAGCAGCTTATGGGGCAGCTCCAATGAGCAGTTCTTC. Amino acids: CASSLWGSSNEQFF.

Of note for this clonotype: This could be a read error, since a much larger clone is one nucleotide away. The rearrangement links TRBV6-6 to TRBJ2-1, with 12 bases aligning to TRBD2. The CDR3 extends over 15 amino acids. Trimming took 6 bases from V and 6 from J; bases not matched to a gene: 6. Germline assignment: CDR1 MNHNY and CDR2 SVGAGI (reference sequence). The CDR3 DNA sequence: TGTGCCAGCAGGGAGACTAGCGGGAGTTCCAATGAGCAGTTCTTC. Translating gives CASRETSGSSNEQFF.

This clonotype is deemed medium-sized. The chain recombines TRBV20-1 with TRBJ1-1, with unresolved D. Trimming took off 5 bases at V and 2 bases at J, with 12 bases between the two ends. The CDR3 covers 13 residues. Germline values: CDR1 DFQATT, CDR2 SNEGSKA (reference sequence). The CDR3: CSADPGLNTEAFF. Here the CDR3 DNA reads TGCAGTGCTGACCCGGGCCTCAACACTGAAGCTTTCTTT.

This clonotype was observed once. The J gene is TRBJ2-1, the V gene TRBV7-2, with TRBD2 matching over 9 bases. The V gene's germline CDR1 is SGHTA and CDR2 FQGNSA. The CDR3 has 17 amino acids. The V and J ends lost 3 bases and 0 bases, in that order; junction bases with no gene match: 6. The CDR3 region has the DNA TGTGCCAGCAGCTTTGAGTTTAGCGGGAGCTCCTACAATGAGCAGTTCTTC. Its protein product is CASSFEFSGSSYNEQFF.

The rearrangement joins TRBV20-1 to TRBJ2-5; 8 bases fit TRBD2. Germline CDR1 and CDR2: DFQATT and SNEGSKA (reference sequence). This CDR3 contains 14 residues. The J segment lost 2 bases and the V segment lost 5 bases, leaving 7 bases of the junction unmatched. In DNA, the CDR3 is TGCAGTGCTGGGCTAATAGCGGGACAAGAGACCCAGTACTTC. This encodes CSAGLIAGQETQYF.

This clonotype was detected ten times or more. The V call is TRBV7-8, the J call TRBJ1-4; no clear D. This CDR3 spans 14 amino acids. Germline loops: CDR1 SGHVS, CDR2 FQNEAQ. V was shortened by 3 bases and J by 4 bases, with 9 bases between the two germline ends. CDR3 region: CASSLWGYNEKLFF. The CDR3 DNA is TGTGCCAGCAGCTTGTGGGGATATAATGAAAAACTGTTTTTT.

This clonotype came up once. Just one base apart from a much larger clone, this may be a read error. The V and J genes are TRBV7-2 and TRBJ2-5; either TRBD1 or TRBD2 may fit D (7 bases each). With the DNA end fitting TRBJ2-1 better, the J assignment may be wrong. The CDR3 is made up of 12 amino acids. The V gene's germline CDR1 is SGHTA and CDR2 FQGNSA. CDR3 amino acids: CASSQGGETQFF. The CDR3 DNA follows: TGTGCCAGCAGCCAGGGGGGGGAGACCCAGTTCTTC.

This clonotype has a handful of counts. This chain joins TRBV28 and TRBJ1-2; TRBD1 is a possible D gene (6 bases). Trimming took 5 bases from V and 6 from J, leaving 22 bases between them. From germline, CDR1 is MDHEN and CDR2 SYDVKM. The length of the CDR3 is 16 residues. CDR3 in DNA: TGTGCCAGCAGTACTCGCGGGGGAGGGGGTAATAATGGCTACACCTTC. This gives the protein CASSTRGGGGNNGYTF.

This clonotype was recorded at least ten times. The rearrangement joins TRBV6-2 or TRBV6-3 to TRBJ2-7, with D perhaps being TRBD1 or TRBD2 (7 bases each). Germline assignment: CDR1 MNHEY and CDR2 SVGEGT. The CDR3 is made up of 14 amino acids. With 6 bases removed from V and 4 bases from J, the gap between germline ends came to 16 bases. CDR3 sequence: CASSQGDYFYEQYF. CDR3 nucleotides: TGTGCCAGCAGCCAGGGGGACTACTTTTACGAGCAGTACTTC.

This clonotype occurred a few times. The chain joins TRBV10-3 to TRBJ2-3; D gene ambiguous. Trimming cost V 6 bases and J 3 bases, with 7 bases left between them. CDR1 and CDR2 (germline): ENHRY, SYGVKD. This CDR3 has 12 amino acids. CDR3 protein: CAISDGTDTQYF. The CDR3 DNA sequence: TGTGCCATCAGCGACGGGACAGATACGCAGTATTTT.